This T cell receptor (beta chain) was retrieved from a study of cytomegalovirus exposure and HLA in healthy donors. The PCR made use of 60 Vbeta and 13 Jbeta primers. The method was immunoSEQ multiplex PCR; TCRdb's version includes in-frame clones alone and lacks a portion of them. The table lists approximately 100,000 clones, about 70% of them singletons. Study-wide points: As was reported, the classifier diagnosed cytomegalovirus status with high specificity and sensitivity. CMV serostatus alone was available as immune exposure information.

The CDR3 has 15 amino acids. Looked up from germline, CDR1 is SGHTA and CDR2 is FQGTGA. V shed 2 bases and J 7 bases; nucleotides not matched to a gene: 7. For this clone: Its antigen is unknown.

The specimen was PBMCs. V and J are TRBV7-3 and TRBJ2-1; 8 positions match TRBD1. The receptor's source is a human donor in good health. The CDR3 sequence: CASSLLQGAENEQFF. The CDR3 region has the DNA TGTGCCAGCAGCTTACTCCAGGGGGCGGAAAATGAGCAGTTCTTC.